Presented here are 2 T cell receptor beta chains from one specimen sequenced in a study of beta chain features in type 1 diabetes. Investigators reverse transcribed all isolated RNA, so they sequenced expressed TCRB transcripts. Here immunoSEQ multiplex PCR was the method, and the copy in TCRdb shows in-frame clones only, minus some. The data contain 120,000 to 150,000 clones, 40% to 60% of them singletons. What was sequenced was Tregs from blood. These TCRs come from a man aged 18-30 years in good health.

The chain joins TRBV7-9 to TRBJ1-1; 7 positions agree with TRBD1. V shed 5 bases, J shed 6 bases, and the junction held 0 bases outside the gene matches. The CDR3 has 11 residues. In germline, CDR1 is SEHNR, CDR2 FQNEAQ (reference sequence). CDR3 loop: CASSQGAEAFF. In nucleotides, the CDR3 is TGTGCCAGCAGCCAGGGGGCTGAAGCTTTCTTT.

This clone was counted a few times. The chain combines TRBV7-9 with TRBJ1-2; 8 bases match TRBD1. Germline values: CDR1 SEHNR, CDR2 FQNEAQ (reference sequence). Losses at the gene ends were 0 bases for V and 7 bases for J; bases not matched to a gene: 7. The CDR3 spans 15 residues. The CDR3 spells CASSLAAGGRSGYTF. In DNA, the CDR3 is TGTGCCAGCAGCTTAGCGGCAGGGGGCAGGAGTGGCTACACCTTC.